This paragraph covers one T cell receptor beta chain sequence. Its antigen remains unidentified. These data belong to a study of human T cells and chemical hapten exposure. Time point here: pre-sensitization, week 0. Regarding treatment: therapeutic diphenylcyclopropenone sensitization with weekly scalp DPC. Study outcomes and limitations: Donors had alopecia, so their immune response may differ from healthy people's.

MiXCR, applied by TCRdb to the RACE reads, yields one record per CDR3 protein. Altogether tens of thousands of distinct CDR3 sequences are present, approximately 9.9% being singletons, with the ten largest covering about 8.9%. This CDR3 is 16 amino acids long. The germline V and J ends were trimmed by 3 bases and 7 bases, with 25 bases remaining between them. The germline V gene encodes CDR1 DFQATT and CDR2 SNEGSKA (reference sequence). Here the sequenced sample was whole blood, taken in connection with sensitization to the hapten diphenylcyclopropenone (DPC). The V call is TRBV20-1, the J call TRBJ2-7; possibly TRBD1 for D (7 bases). The TCR originated in a man aged 35-49 years with alopecia areata. Some clones in this sample may be carry-over from other donors' samples. The CDR3 nucleotides are TGCAGTGCTAGGCCCTTAGGGGGCGGGACCGGTCGGGAGCAGTACTTC. Translated: CSARPLGGGTGREQYF.